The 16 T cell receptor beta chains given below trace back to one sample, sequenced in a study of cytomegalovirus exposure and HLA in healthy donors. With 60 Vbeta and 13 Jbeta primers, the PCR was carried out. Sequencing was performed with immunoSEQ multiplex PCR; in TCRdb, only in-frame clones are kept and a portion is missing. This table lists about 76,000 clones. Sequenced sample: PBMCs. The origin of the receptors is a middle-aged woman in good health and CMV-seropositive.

CDR3 nucleotide sequence: TGCAGCGTTCGAGATAGCGGGGGAAACACCGGGGAGCTGTTTTTT. Translation gives CSVRDSGGNTGELFF. This chain connects TRBV29-1 to TRBJ2-2; TRBD2 matches 9 bases. Germline V gene sequence: CDR1 SQVTM, CDR2 ANQGSEA. The CDR3 runs to 15 residues. Trimming took 5 bases from V and 2 from J; bases not matched to a gene: 6.

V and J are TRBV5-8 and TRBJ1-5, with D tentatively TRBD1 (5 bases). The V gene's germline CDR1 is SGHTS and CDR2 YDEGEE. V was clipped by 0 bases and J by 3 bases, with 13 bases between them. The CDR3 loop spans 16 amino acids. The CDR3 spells CASSLVIRVNNQPQHF. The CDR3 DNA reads TGTGCCAGCAGCTTGGTGATCAGGGTAAACAATCAGCCCCAGCATTTT.

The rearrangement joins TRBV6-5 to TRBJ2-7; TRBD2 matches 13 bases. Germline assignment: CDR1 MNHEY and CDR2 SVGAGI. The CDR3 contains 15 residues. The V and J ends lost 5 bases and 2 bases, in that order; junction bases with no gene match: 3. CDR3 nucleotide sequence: TGTGCCAGCAGTCCGGGACTAGCGGGACCCTACGAGCAGTACTTC. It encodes CASSPGLAGPYEQYF.

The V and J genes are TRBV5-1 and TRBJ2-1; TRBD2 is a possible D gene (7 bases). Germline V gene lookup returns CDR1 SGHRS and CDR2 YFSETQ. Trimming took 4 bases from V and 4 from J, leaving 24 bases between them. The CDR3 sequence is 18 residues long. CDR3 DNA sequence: TGCGCCAGCAGCAAGCCATCCAGTGGCGGGGGCCAATACAATGAGCAGTTCTTC. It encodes CASSKPSSGGGQYNEQFF.

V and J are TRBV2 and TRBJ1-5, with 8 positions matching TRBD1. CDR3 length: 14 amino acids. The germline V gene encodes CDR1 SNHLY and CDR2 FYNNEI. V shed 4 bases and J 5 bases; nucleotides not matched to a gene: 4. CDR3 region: CASSVGQEDQPQHF. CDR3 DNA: TGTGCCAGCAGTGTGGGACAGGAGGATCAGCCCCAGCATTTT.

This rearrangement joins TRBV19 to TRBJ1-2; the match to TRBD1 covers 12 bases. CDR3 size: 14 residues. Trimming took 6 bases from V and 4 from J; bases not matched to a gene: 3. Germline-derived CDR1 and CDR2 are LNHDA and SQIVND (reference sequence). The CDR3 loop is CASRGTGGAYGYTF. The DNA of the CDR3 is TGTGCCAGTAGAGGGACAGGGGGCGCCTATGGCTACACCTTC.

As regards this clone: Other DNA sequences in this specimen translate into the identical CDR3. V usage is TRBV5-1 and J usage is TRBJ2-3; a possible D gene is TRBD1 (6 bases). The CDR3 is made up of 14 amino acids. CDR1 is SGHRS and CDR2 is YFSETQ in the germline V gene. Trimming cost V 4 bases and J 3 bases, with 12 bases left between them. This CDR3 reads CASSLAGVTDTQYF. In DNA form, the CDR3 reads TGCGCCAGCAGCCTAGCAGGGGTGACAGATACGCAGTATTTT.

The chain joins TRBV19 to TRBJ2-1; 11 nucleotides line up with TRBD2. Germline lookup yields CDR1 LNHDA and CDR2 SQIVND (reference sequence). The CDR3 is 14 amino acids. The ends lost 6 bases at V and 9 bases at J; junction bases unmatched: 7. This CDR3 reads CASSPGLAVGEQFF. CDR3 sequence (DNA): TGTGCCAGTAGCCCGGGACTAGCGGTTGGTGAGCAGTTCTTC.

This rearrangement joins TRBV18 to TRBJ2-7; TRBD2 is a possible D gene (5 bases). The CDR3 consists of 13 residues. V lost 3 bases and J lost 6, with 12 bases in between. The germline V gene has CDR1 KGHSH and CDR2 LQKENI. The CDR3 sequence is CASSPEAAGEQYF. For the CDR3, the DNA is TGTGCCAGCTCACCGGAGGCCGCTGGCGAGCAGTACTTC.

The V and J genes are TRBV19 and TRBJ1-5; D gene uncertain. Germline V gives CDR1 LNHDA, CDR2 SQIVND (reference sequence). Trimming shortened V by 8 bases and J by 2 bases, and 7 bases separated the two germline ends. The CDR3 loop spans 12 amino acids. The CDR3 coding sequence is TGTGCCAGTTGGTCGGGCAATCAGCCCCAGCATTTT. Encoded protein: CASWSGNQPQHF. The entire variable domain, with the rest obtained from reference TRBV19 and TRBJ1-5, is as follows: DGGITQSPKYLFRKEGQNVTLSCEQNLNHDAMYWYRQDPGQGLRLIYYSQIVNDFQKGDIAEGYSVSREKKESFPLTVTSAQKNPTAFYLCASWSGNQPQHFGDGTRLSIL.

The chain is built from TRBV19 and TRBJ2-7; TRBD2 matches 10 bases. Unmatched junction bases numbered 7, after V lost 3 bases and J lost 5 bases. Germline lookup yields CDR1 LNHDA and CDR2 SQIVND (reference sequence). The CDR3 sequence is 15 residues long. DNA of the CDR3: TGTGCCAGTAGTATCCTAGCGGGAGAGGGCAACGAGCAGTACTTC. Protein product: CASSILAGEGNEQYF.

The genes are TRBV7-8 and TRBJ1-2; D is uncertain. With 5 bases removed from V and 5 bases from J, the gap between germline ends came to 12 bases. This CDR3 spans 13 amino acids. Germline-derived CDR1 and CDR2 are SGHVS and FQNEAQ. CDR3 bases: TGTGCCAGCAGCCTCCCCGGGGAATATGGCTACACCTTC. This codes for CASSLPGEYGYTF.

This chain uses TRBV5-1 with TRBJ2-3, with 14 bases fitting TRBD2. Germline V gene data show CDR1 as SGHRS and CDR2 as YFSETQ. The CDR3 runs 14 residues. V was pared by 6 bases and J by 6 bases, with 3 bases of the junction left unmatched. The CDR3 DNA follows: TGCGCCAGCATGGGGACTAGCGGGAGTGATACGCAGTATTTT. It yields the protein CASMGTSGSDTQYF. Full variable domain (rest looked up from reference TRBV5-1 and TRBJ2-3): KAGVTQTPRYLIKTRGQQVTLSCSPISGHRSVSWYQQTPGQGLQFLFEYFSETQRNKGNFPGRFSGRQFSNSRSEMNVSTLELGDSALYLCASMGTSGSDTQYFGPGTRLTVL.

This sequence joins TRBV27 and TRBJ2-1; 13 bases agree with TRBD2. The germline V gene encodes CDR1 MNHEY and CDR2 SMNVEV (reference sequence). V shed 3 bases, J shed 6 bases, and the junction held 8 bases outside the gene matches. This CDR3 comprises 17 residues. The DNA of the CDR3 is TGTGCCAGCAGTTTCTCTCTCGGGACTAGCGGGACCAATGAGCAGTTCTTC. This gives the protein CASSFSLGTSGTNEQFF.

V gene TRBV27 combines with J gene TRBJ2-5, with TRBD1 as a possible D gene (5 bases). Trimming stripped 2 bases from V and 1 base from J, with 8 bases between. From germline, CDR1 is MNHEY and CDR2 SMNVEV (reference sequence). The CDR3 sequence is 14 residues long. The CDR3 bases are TGTGCCAGCAGTTTAGCCGACAGCCAAGAGACCCAGTACTTC. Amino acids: CASSLADSQETQYF.

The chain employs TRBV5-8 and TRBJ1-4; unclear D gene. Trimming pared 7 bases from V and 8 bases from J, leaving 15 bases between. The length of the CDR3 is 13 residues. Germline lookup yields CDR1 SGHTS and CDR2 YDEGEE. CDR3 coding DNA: TGTGCCAGCGGAGGGAGACCTAGGGAAAAACTGTTTTTT. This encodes CASGGRPREKLFF.